The 16 T cell receptor beta chains given below trace back to one sample, sequenced in a study of regulatory T cells in long-lasting Graves disease. The time point: newly diagnosed GD, antithyroid drugs for less than 3 months. The TCR library used RNA extracted from PBMCs. TCR beta libraries were built with iRepertoire HTBI primers and Arm-PCR of CDR3 regions. One entry per CDR3 protein, called by TCRdb with MiXCR from the multiplex PCR reads. The sample has 620,000 or so distinct CDR3 sequences; 16% are singletons. The sample was also reused in another study, on T cells in Graves' hyperthyroidism and ophthalmopathy.

The specimen was peripheral blood mononuclear cells (PBMCs), collected at new diagnosis, from a patient treated with antithyroid drugs. These receptors were obtained from a woman under 40 with Graves disease.

The rearrangement uses TRBV5-1 and TRBJ1-2; TRBD1 might be the D (6 bases). The ends were cut back, 7 bases at V and 4 bases at J, with 23 bases in the middle. Per the germline V gene, CDR1 is SGHRS and CDR2 is YFSETQ. This CDR3 contains 16 residues. CDR3: CASGRDIGLGVYGYTF. DNA of the CDR3: TGCGCCAGCGGCCGGGACATTGGACTAGGGGTCTATGGCTACACCTTC.

This clonotype was counted a few times. The V gene is TRBV20-1, the J gene TRBJ1-4; D is possibly TRBD1 (6 bases). With 3 bases removed from V and 3 bases from J, the gap between germline ends came to 11 bases. The CDR3 consists of 14 residues. Germline CDR1 is DFQATT and CDR2 is SNEGSKA (reference sequence). The CDR3 protein is CSASQTGPNEKLFF. The CDR3 bases are TGCAGTGCTAGCCAGACAGGCCCTAATGAAAAACTGTTTTTT.

This clonotype was counted at least ten times. J is TRBJ2-3 and V is TRBV28; 11 bases line up with TRBD2. Per the germline V gene, CDR1 is MDHEN and CDR2 is SYDVKM. CDR3 size: 15 residues. The V and J ends lost 5 bases and 5 bases, in that order; junction bases with no gene match: 6. CDR3 bases: TGTGCCAGCAGTCCGCCGGGACTAGCGGAAGATACGCAGTATTTT. It encodes CASSPPGLAEDTQYF.

The chain joins TRBV7-9 to TRBJ2-1; 16 bases are a match to TRBD2. The CDR3 runs to 20 residues. Germline CDR1 and CDR2: SEHNR and FQNEAQ (reference sequence). The junction had 10 bases not matched to a gene; V was cut back by 3 bases and J by 2 bases. The CDR3 DNA follows: TGTGCCAGCAGCTTTCCCAGCACCGGGACTAGCGGGAGGGCCTACAATGAGCAGTTCTTC. This sequence encodes CASSFPSTGTSGRAYNEQFF. The variable domain in full, with the rest retrieved from reference TRBV7-9 and TRBJ2-1, is DTGVSQNPRHKITKRGQNVTFRCDPISEHNRLYWYRQTLGQGPEFLTYFQNEAQLEKSRLLSDRFSAERPKGSFSTLEIQRTEQGDSAMYLCASSFPSTGTSGRAYNEQFFGPGTRLTVL.

This clonotype has ten or more counts. The chain recombines TRBV12-3 or TRBV12-4 with TRBJ1-2, with unresolved D. With 6 bases removed from V and 4 bases from J, the gap between germline ends came to 12 bases. The CDR3 has 13 amino acids. CDR3 DNA: TGTGCCAGCAGGGAGGCGGGGATCTATGGCTACACCTTC. Protein: CASREAGIYGYTF.

V usage is TRBV9 and J usage is TRBJ2-1, with no clear D. V dropped 0 bases and J dropped 3 bases, with 4 bases sitting between them. Looked up from germline, CDR1 is SGDLS and CDR2 is YYNGEE. The CDR3 is 13 residues long. The CDR3 nucleotides are TGTGCCAGCAGCGTAGGCAACTACAATGAGCAGTTCTTC. This sequence encodes CASSVGNYNEQFF.

There are many counts of this clonotype. V gene TRBV2 combines with J gene TRBJ1-1; perhaps TRBD1 as D (5 bases). This CDR3 contains 14 residues. Trimming pared 4 bases from V and 2 bases from J, leaving 11 bases between. Germline V gene lookup returns CDR1 SNHLY and CDR2 FYNNEI. The chain's CDR3 is CASSATGLNTEAFF. The CDR3 region has the DNA TGTGCCAGCAGTGCCACGGGGCTCAACACTGAAGCTTTCTTT.

This clonotype came up many times. The rearrangement joins TRBV28 to TRBJ2-5, with D perhaps TRBD1 or TRBD2 (6 bases each). This CDR3 has 15 amino acids. CDR1 MDHEN and CDR2 SYDVKM come from the germline V gene. The germline V and J ends were trimmed by 6 bases and 1 base, with 15 bases remaining between them. The CDR3 here is CASSGGGRSQETQYF. In nucleotides, the CDR3 is TGTGCCAGCAGCGGGGGCGGGCGGTCCCAAGAGACCCAGTACTTC.

The V and J genes are TRBV27 and TRBJ2-1; D could derive from TRBD1 or TRBD2 (6 bases each). V was cut by 2 bases and J by 5 bases, with 10 bases left in between. The V gene's germline CDR1 is MNHEY and CDR2 SMNVEV (reference sequence). The CDR3 runs to 14 residues. CDR3 region: CASSLGGPNNEQFF. The CDR3 region has the DNA TGTGCCAGCAGTTTAGGGGGGCCTAACAATGAGCAGTTCTTC.

This clonotype appeared many times. The chain links TRBV6-4 to TRBJ2-3, with 11 bases identical to TRBD2. The V gene's germline CDR1 is MRHNA and CDR2 SNTAGT. The junction had 5 bases not matched to a gene; V was cut back by 4 bases and J by 2 bases. The CDR3 runs to 16 residues. The CDR3 nucleotides are TGTGCCAGCAGTGCCGTTAGCGGGAGGGCCACAGATACGCAGTATTTT. Translating it yields CASSAVSGRATDTQYF.

In its sample, this clonotype was seen many times. The J gene is TRBJ2-5, the V gene TRBV28, with 8 bases that match TRBD2. J lost 1 base, V lost 10 bases, and 14 bases had no gene match. Germline assignment: CDR1 MDHEN and CDR2 SYDVKM. CDR3 length equals 16 residues. The CDR3 nucleotides read TGTGCCACCGAGCCCCTGCGGGGGGCCCCCCAAGAGACCCAGTACTTC. This translates into CATEPLRGAPQETQYF. The complete variable domain, with remaining parts taken from reference TRBV28 and TRBJ2-5, reads DVKVTQSSRYLVKRTGEKVFLECVQDMDHENMFWYRQDPGLGLRLIYFSYDVKMKEKGDIPEGYSVSREKKERFSLILESASTNQTSMYLCATEPLRGAPQETQYFGPGTRLLVL.

Note on this clonotype: At one of its ends the junction is not consistent with the germline gene, which may arise from a read error. J is TRBJ1-4 and V is TRBV9; D remains unclear. Germline-derived CDR1 and CDR2 are SGDLS and YYNGEE. The CDR3 sequence is 13 residues long. The CDR3 DNA sequence: TGTGCCAGCAGCGTTGGACCGATTGGAAAACTGCTTTTT. It encodes CASSVGPIGKLLF. The full variable domain, rest sourced from reference TRBV9 and TRBJ1-4, is DSGVTQTPKHLITATGQRVTLRCSPRSGDLSVYWYQQSLDQGLQFLIQYYNGEERAKGNILERFSAQQFPDLHSELNLSSLELGDSALYFCASSVGPIGKLLFGSGTQLSVL.

At least ten counts were recorded for this clonotype. This chain links TRBV20-1 with TRBJ1-5; no firm D call. The germline V and J ends were trimmed by 1 base and 3 bases, with 13 bases remaining between them. The CDR3 has 15 residues. Germline CDR1 is DFQATT and CDR2 is SNEGSKA (reference sequence). CDR3 region: CSARVGIRDNQPQHF. The DNA of the CDR3 is TGCAGTGCTAGAGTGGGGATCCGCGACAATCAGCCCCAGCATTTT.

The sample holds many counts of this clonotype. The rearrangement uses TRBV28 and TRBJ2-3; D remains ambiguous. Per the germline V gene, CDR1 is MDHEN and CDR2 is SYDVKM. The CDR3 totals 18 residues. Trimming took off 2 bases at V and 3 bases at J, with 21 bases between the two ends. In DNA form, the CDR3 reads TGTGCCAGCAGTTTAGTTCTTGGTGGGATCTTAGCAACAGATACGCAGTATTTT. Translation: CASSLVLGGILATDTQYF. Full variable domain (remainder filled in from reference TRBV28 and TRBJ2-3): DVKVTQSSRYLVKRTGEKVFLECVQDMDHENMFWYRQDPGLGLRLIYFSYDVKMKEKGDIPEGYSVSREKKERFSLILESASTNQTSMYLCASSLVLGGILATDTQYFGPGTRLTVL.

The rearrangement joins TRBV4-1 to TRBJ1-4; no firm D call. Trimming removed 0 bases at V and 0 bases at J, with 14 bases between. Germline CDR1 reads MGHRA; CDR2 reads YSYEKL. CDR3 size: 18 residues. This CDR3 reads CASSQDVWYSSTNEKLFF. Written as DNA, the CDR3 is TGCGCCAGCAGCCAAGATGTGTGGTATTCTTCAACTAATGAAAAACTGTTTTTT.

This clonotype was counted at least ten times. The chain carries TRBV2 and TRBJ2-7; a weak D match, TRBD2 (6 bases). The V and J ends lost 6 bases and 7 bases respectively, with 19 bases between them. The CDR3 loop spans 14 amino acids. CDR1 is SNHLY, CDR2 FYNNEI, per germline. DNA of the CDR3: TGTGCCAGCAGGGAGTGGGGCGGCGGGGTGGAGCAGTACTTC. It encodes CASREWGGGVEQYF.